These 22 T cell receptor beta chains were sequenced from one sample in a study of shared clonotypes between healthy human individuals. CD45RO-negative, CCR7-selected cells formed the naive CD8 fraction, which excluded terminally differentiated effector memory CD45RA+ cells. Clones were sequenced by immunoSEQ multiplex PCR, and TCRdb holds only the in-frame ones, with some missing. This table holds 630,000 or so clones, 95% to 98% found once. The sequenced sample consisted of naive CD8+ T cells sorted from blood. The origin of the receptors is a man between 25 and 39 years old in good health.

V usage is TRBV2 and J usage is TRBJ1-5; 10 bases are shared with TRBD1. From germline, CDR1 is SNHLY and CDR2 FYNNEI. V dropped 6 bases and J dropped 5; count of bases not matched to a gene: 4. The CDR3 extends over 14 amino acids. The CDR3: CASSGTGEDQPQHF. Written as DNA, the CDR3 is TGTGCCAGCAGCGGGACAGGGGAGGATCAGCCCCAGCATTTT.

A remark on this clone: This same CDR3 is encoded by further DNA sequences in the sample. This chain joins TRBV27 and TRBJ2-7, with TRBD2 matching 9 bases. The CDR3 sequence is 14 residues long. Per the germline V gene, CDR1 is MNHEY and CDR2 is SMNVEV (reference sequence). Trimming cost V 3 bases and J 2 bases; bases outside gene matches: 2. The CDR3 DNA follows: TGTGCCAGCAGTTTGGCTAGCGGGACCTACGAGCAGTACTTC. This translates into CASSLASGTYEQYF.

The V gene is TRBV19, the J gene TRBJ2-1; 8 bases align to TRBD2. Trimming at V came to 7 bases and at J to 9 bases, leaving 14 bases not matched to a gene. CDR3 length: 15 residues. Germline-derived CDR1 and CDR2 are LNHDA and SQIVND (reference sequence). For the CDR3, the DNA is TGTGCCAGTAAGGGAGCGGGAGTTCTGTTCGGTGAGCAGTTCTTC. Translating gives CASKGAGVLFGEQFF.

This clone was observed once. A junction end diverges from the germline sequence, so it may reflect a read error. The gene calls are TRBV5-4 and TRBJ2-5; D is possibly TRBD2 (6 bases). The germline V gene has CDR1 SGHNT and CDR2 YYREEE (reference sequence). The CDR3 consists of 15 residues. DNA for the CDR3: TGTGCCAGCAGCCGTTATTGGGGGGATCAAGAAACCCAGTACTTC. This translates into CASSRYWGDQETQYF.

The V gene is TRBV30, the J gene TRBJ2-1; D perhaps matches TRBD1 (5 bases). Trimming left V 1 base short and J 6 bases short, with 16 bases between. This CDR3 spans 15 amino acids. CDR1 and CDR2 (germline): GTSNPN, SVGIG (reference sequence). The CDR3 is CAWSDQGSGGNEQFF. As DNA, the CDR3 is TGTGCCTGGAGTGATCAGGGATCGGGTGGCAATGAGCAGTTCTTC.

The gene calls are TRBV29-1 and TRBJ2-3, with D maybe TRBD1 (5 bases). The length of the CDR3 is 15 residues. V gave up 3 bases and J gave up 2 bases, with 15 bases separating them. The V gene's germline CDR1 is SQVTM and CDR2 ANQGSEA. The CDR3 DNA is TGCAGCGTTGAGTACAGGCTGTCCGCCACAGATACGCAGTATTTT. Protein sequence: CSVEYRLSATDTQYF.

This chain uses TRBV7-9 with TRBJ2-3, with unresolved D. Germline values: CDR1 SEHNR, CDR2 FQNEAQ (reference sequence). CDR3 length: 14 residues. Trimming shortened V by 3 bases and J by 1 base, and 8 bases separated the two germline ends. The CDR3 sequence: CASSFRHGTDTQYF. CDR3 nucleotides: TGTGCCAGCAGCTTCAGGCACGGCACAGATACGCAGTATTTT.

The V and J genes are TRBV7-3 and TRBJ1-1; D unresolved. The CDR3 spans 13 residues. Deletions cut 2 bases from V and 1 base from J, with 5 bases between. Per germline, CDR1 SGHTA and CDR2 FQGTGA. DNA for the CDR3: TGTGCCAGCAGCTTATATGGGAACACTGAAGCTTTCTTT. This translates into CASSLYGNTEAFF. The whole variable domain, remainder taken from reference TRBV7-3 and TRBJ1-1, is GAGVSQTPSNKVTEKGKYVELRCDPISGHTALYWYRQSLGQGPEFLIYFQGTGAADDSGLPNDRFFAVRPEGSVSTLKIQRTERGDSAVYLCASSLYGNTEAFFGQGTRLTVV.

The chain combines TRBV28 with TRBJ2-7, with D possibly being TRBD1 (6 bases). In germline, CDR1 is MDHEN, CDR2 SYDVKM. The CDR3 is 13 amino acids. V was shortened by 4 bases and J by 4 bases, with 11 bases between the two germline ends. This CDR3 reads CASSWGQGYEQYF. CDR3 bases: TGTGCCAGCAGTTGGGGGCAGGGTTACGAGCAGTACTTC.

The count of this clone is one. The chain has TRBV15 and TRBJ2-1, with D maybe TRBD1 (6 bases). The germline V gene encodes CDR1 LNHNV and CDR2 YYDKDF (reference sequence). The CDR3 runs to 15 residues. V was trimmed by 2 bases and J by 5 bases, leaving 13 bases between them. The CDR3 loop is CATSRLGASHNEQFF. The CDR3 DNA sequence: TGTGCCACCAGCAGACTGGGGGCTTCCCACAATGAGCAGTTCTTC.

The rearrangement links TRBV10-3 to TRBJ1-2; 7 bases line up with TRBD1. The CDR3 runs to 14 residues. Losses at the gene ends were 3 bases for V and 2 bases for J; bases not matched to a gene: 3. Germline V CDR1 and CDR2: ENHRY, SYGVKD. The CDR3 coding sequence is TGTGCCATCAGTGAAGGACAGGACAACTATGGCTACACCTTC. This encodes CAISEGQDNYGYTF.

About this clone itself: One junction end disagrees with the germline gene, perhaps due to a read error. CDR3 nucleotides: TGTGCCAGCAGGTTAGACAGCTCCTACGAGCAGTACTTC. It is translated as CASRLDSSYEQYF. This chain joins TRBV7-9 and TRBJ2-7; the D gene is possibly TRBD1 (5 bases). The length of the CDR3 is 13 residues. Germline V gives CDR1 SEHNR, CDR2 FQNEAQ (reference sequence).

The chain links TRBV29-1 to TRBJ2-5, with 10 bases fitting TRBD2. The CDR3 contains 16 residues. From germline, CDR1 is SQVTM and CDR2 ANQGSEA. J was trimmed by 1 base and V by 1 base; bases with no gene match: 6. The CDR3: CSVEGGLAGVQETQYF. The CDR3 DNA reads as TGCAGCGTTGAAGGTGGGCTAGCGGGAGTCCAAGAGACCCAGTACTTC.

This chain links TRBV7-8 with TRBJ2-7; D might be TRBD2 (5 bases). The germline V gene encodes CDR1 SGHVS and CDR2 FQNEAQ. Trimming shortened V by 1 base and J by 5 bases, and 15 bases separated the two germline ends. This CDR3 is 15 amino acids long. Here the CDR3 DNA reads TGTGCCAGCAGCTTAGTGCAGTCGGGGTTGGACGAGCAGTACTTC. Residues: CASSLVQSGLDEQYF.

V is TRBV9 and J is TRBJ1-3; D call uncertain. The CDR3 length is 13 residues. The germline gives CDR1 SGDLS, CDR2 YYNGEE. Deletions cut 5 bases from V and 2 bases from J, with 8 bases between. The CDR3 DNA sequence: TGTGCCAGCAGGGGAGGAGCTGGAAACACCATATATTTT. This encodes CASRGGAGNTIYF.

The V call is TRBV4-1, the J call TRBJ1-2, with D possibly matching TRBD1 (5 bases). CDR3 length equals 15 residues. CDR1 is MGHRA, CDR2 YSYEKL, per germline. With 0 bases removed from V and 4 bases from J, the gap between germline ends came to 12 bases. The CDR3 spells CASSQDPGTGYGYTF. CDR3 nucleotide sequence: TGCGCCAGCAGCCAAGACCCCGGGACGGGCTATGGCTACACCTTC.

This sequence joins TRBV4-1 and TRBJ2-7; D not resolved. This CDR3 region has 14 residues. The germline CDR1 and CDR2 sequences are MGHRA and YSYEKL. Trimming pared 0 bases from V and 2 bases from J, leaving 8 bases between. CDR3 sequence (DNA): TGCGCCAGCAGCCAAGAATGGCAGACCTACGAGCAGTACTTC. Its translation is CASSQEWQTYEQYF.

This clone was recorded only once. The chain recombines TRBV10-2 with TRBJ2-5, with TRBD2 matching 11 bases. V shed 8 bases and J 5 bases; nucleotides not matched to a gene: 16. The CDR3 runs 17 residues. CDR1 and CDR2 from the germline V gene are WSHSY and SAAADI. The CDR3 reads CASFTGPLAGVRETQYF. The CDR3 coding sequence is TGCGCCAGCTTTACGGGACCACTAGCGGGAGTTCGGGAGACCCAGTACTTC.

The chain links TRBV7-2 to TRBJ2-3, with 12 bases lining up with TRBD1. The CDR3 runs to 18 residues. The junction had 13 bases not matched to a gene; V was cut back by 6 bases and J by 3 bases. Germline V gives CDR1 SGHTA, CDR2 FQGNSA. The DNA for the CDR3 is TGTGCCAGCAGTTACCCCGGGACAGGGGGCGCGTTGACAGATACGCAGTATTTT. Translation gives CASSYPGTGGALTDTQYF.

The chain combines TRBV6-5 with TRBJ1-5, with TRBD1 identical over 7 bases. Germline trimming cut 5 bases from V and 7 bases from J; bases unmatched to any gene: 8. Germline CDR1 and CDR2: MNHEY and SVGAGI. The CDR3 extends over 14 amino acids. Here the CDR3 reads CASSDTGALQPQHF. The CDR3 bases are TGTGCCAGCAGTGATACAGGGGCCCTACAGCCCCAGCATTTT.

The V call is TRBV7-2, the J call TRBJ2-3; TRBD2 is a possible D gene (5 bases). The CDR3 is made up of 15 amino acids. The V and J ends lost 5 bases and 1 base respectively, with 13 bases between them. Looked up from germline, CDR1 is SGHTA and CDR2 is FQGNSA. The CDR3 nucleotides are TGTGCCAGCAGCGTATATCACGGGGGCACAGATACGCAGTATTTT. Protein product: CASSVYHGGTDTQYF.

The chain carries TRBV4-3 and TRBJ2-3, with 9 nucleotides matching TRBD2. V lost 5 bases and J lost 6; bases outside the gene matches: 9. The V gene's germline CDR1 is LGHNA and CDR2 YSLEER. This CDR3 is built from 15 residues. CDR3 sequence: CASSWVSGSGDTQYF. CDR3 nucleotide sequence: TGCGCCAGCAGCTGGGTTAGCGGGAGTGGGGATACGCAGTATTTT.